These 28 T cell receptor beta chains originate from one sample sequenced in a study of CD8+CD57+ T cells in acquired aplastic anemia. Genomic DNA constituted the template upon which TCR beta VDJ and CDR3 profiling was performed. TCRdb reprocessed the reads with MiXCR, giving one entry per CDR3 protein. The repertoire consists of some 44,000 distinct CDR3 sequences, with approximately 71% occurring once and the leading ten covering about a quarter. Source material: sorted CD4+, CD8+, or CD8+CD57+ T cells (not recorded which) from PBMCs. Receptor source: a human donor in good health, serving as a control.

CDR3 nucleotides: TGTGCCAGCACCGGCAACCGCTCTGGGGCCAACGTCCTGACTTTC. It specifies CASTGNRSGANVLTF. This chain uses TRBV2 with TRBJ2-6; D remains ambiguous. V was trimmed by 7 bases and J by 0 bases, leaving 10 bases between them. Germline assignment: CDR1 SNHLY and CDR2 FYNNEI. The CDR3 is 15 residues long.

CDR3 DNA: TGCAGCGTTGGGGGACAGTCCTCCTACGAGCAGTACTTC. It is translated as CSVGGQSSYEQYF. The chain has TRBV29-1 and TRBJ2-7, with 7 bases aligning to TRBD1. The CDR3 is made up of 13 amino acids. Trimming at V came to 4 bases and at J to 0 bases, leaving 3 bases not matched to a gene. Germline V CDR1 and CDR2: SQVTM, ANQGSEA.

The chain links TRBV2 to TRBJ2-5; D gene unclear. Germline V gives CDR1 SNHLY, CDR2 FYNNEI. V was cut by 10 bases and J by 1 base, with 13 bases left in between. The CDR3 runs 13 residues. The DNA of the CDR3 is TGTGCCACCGACGACTGGATCCAAGAGACCCAGTACTTC. Its protein is CATDDWIQETQYF. The full variable domain, rest sourced from reference TRBV2 and TRBJ2-5, is EPEVTQTPSHQVTQMGQEVILRCVPISNHLYFYWYRQILGQKVEFLVSFYNNEISEKSEIFDDQFSVERPDGSNFTLKIRSTKLEDSAMYFCATDDWIQETQYFGPGTRLLVL.

The chain is built from TRBV24-1 and TRBJ2-5, with D perhaps TRBD1 (6 bases). The length of the CDR3 is 15 residues. The germline gives CDR1 KGHDR, CDR2 SFDVKD. Trimming removed 5 bases from V and 3 bases from J, with 15 bases in between. CDR3 DNA sequence: TGTGCCACCAGTGCGTCCAGGGGTGCCGAAGAGACCCAGTACTTC. Amino acid sequence: CATSASRGAEETQYF.

J is TRBJ2-5 and V is TRBV7-2; tentative D call: TRBD2 (6 bases). V was cut by 5 bases and J by 5 bases, with 12 bases left in between. Germline lookup yields CDR1 SGHTA and CDR2 FQGNSA. The CDR3 covers 13 residues. The CDR3: CASSRTRGETQYF. The CDR3 nucleotides are TGTGCCAGCAGCCGTACCCGGGGGGAGACCCAGTACTTC.

This CDR3 is CASRKQGGQETQYF. The CDR3 coding sequence is TGTGCCAGCAGGAAACAGGGGGGTCAAGAGACCCAGTACTTC. The chain joins TRBV2 to TRBJ2-5, with 8 nucleotides matching TRBD1. Germline V gives CDR1 SNHLY, CDR2 FYNNEI. V shed 6 bases, J shed 2 bases, and the junction held 5 bases outside the gene matches. This CDR3 is built from 14 residues.

J is TRBJ2-2 and V is TRBV7-6, with D maybe TRBD2 (5 bases). The CDR3 length is 14 residues. Germline CDR1 and CDR2: SGHVS and FNYEAQ. V dropped 1 base and J dropped 4 bases, with 7 bases sitting between them. This CDR3 is CASSLGETTGELFF. The CDR3 DNA follows: TGTGCCAGCAGCTTAGGGGAGACCACCGGGGAGCTGTTTTTT.

The table lists this clonotype with a few counts. The CDR3 carries no conserved terminal phenylalanine or tryptophan, so it likely arises from a read error. The rearrangement joins TRBV5-4 to TRBJ2-3, with D possibly TRBD1 on 6 matching bases. Per germline, CDR1 SGHNT and CDR2 YYREEE (reference sequence). V was clipped by 0 bases and J by 4 bases, with 27 bases between them. The CDR3 extends over 20 amino acids. The CDR3 nucleotides are TGTGCCAGCAGCTTGGACAAGGACAGTTATCTTCCCCAAGCTGCAGATACGCAGTATCTT. This encodes CASSLDKDSYLPQAADTQYL.

This clonotype was recorded at least ten times. The V call is TRBV28, the J call TRBJ1-2; TRBD1 matches 10 bases. CDR3 length: 14 residues. Per germline, CDR1 MDHEN and CDR2 SYDVKM. After removal of 6 bases from V and 6 bases from J, the junction contained 7 bases not matched to a gene. This CDR3 is CASSPPGQGDGYTF. In DNA, the CDR3 is TGTGCCAGCAGCCCACCCGGACAGGGGGATGGCTACACCTTC.

V and J are TRBV15 and TRBJ2-7, with D uncertain. The CDR3 has 13 amino acids. V lost 3 bases and J 2 bases, leaving 8 bases between the germline ends. CDR1 and CDR2 (germline): LNHNV, YYDKDF (reference sequence). This CDR3 is CATSSYWAYEQYF. In DNA, the CDR3 is TGTGCCACCAGCAGCTACTGGGCCTACGAGCAGTACTTC.

This clonotype has more than one count but fewer than ten. The CDR3 here is CASSLDGRETQYF. The CDR3 bases are TGTGCCAGCAGCTTAGATGGCAGAGAGACCCAGTACTTC. This chain joins TRBV7-2 and TRBJ2-5, with D unresolved. CDR3 length: 13 amino acids. V lost 1 base to trimming and J lost 4 bases, with 7 bases between them. Germline V gene sequence: CDR1 SGHTA, CDR2 FQGNSA.

This clonotype was seen a single time. The chain uses TRBV24-1 and TRBJ2-3, with D perhaps matching TRBD1 (6 bases). Germline V lookup: CDR1 KGHDR, CDR2 SFDVKD. The ends were cut back, 6 bases at V and 4 bases at J, with 13 bases in the middle. The length of the CDR3 is 14 residues. DNA for the CDR3: TGTGCCACCAGTCCGAGGGGGAAGGCAGATACGCAGTATTTT. Amino acids: CATSPRGKADTQYF.

This clonotype was observed many times. The J gene is TRBJ2-3, the V gene TRBV6-1; D not certain. Germline lookup yields CDR1 MNHNS and CDR2 SASEGT. Trimming removed 6 bases from V and 3 bases from J, with 19 bases in between. The CDR3 covers 16 residues. The CDR3 loop reads CASSLPTEYGTDTQYF. The CDR3, as DNA: TGTGCCAGCAGCTTACCCACCGAGTACGGGACAGATACGCAGTATTTT.

The chain joins TRBV9 to TRBJ2-6; tentative D call: TRBD1 (5 bases). The CDR3 runs to 15 residues. Germline CDR1 and CDR2: SGDLS and YYNGEE. The V and J ends lost 0 bases and 2 bases respectively, with 6 bases between them. CDR3 DNA: TGTGCCAGCAGCGTAGAAGGGGCTGGGGCCAACGTCCTGACTTTC. This sequence encodes CASSVEGAGANVLTF. The full variable domain, completed using reference TRBV9 and TRBJ2-6, is DSGVTQTPKHLITATGQRVTLRCSPRSGDLSVYWYQQSLDQGLQFLIQYYNGEERAKGNILERFSAQQFPDLHSELNLSSLELGDSALYFCASSVEGAGANVLTFGAGSRLTVL.

This chain connects TRBV24-1 to TRBJ2-5; D call uncertain. There are 14 residues in the CDR3. Germline assignment: CDR1 KGHDR and CDR2 SFDVKD. V was shortened by 3 bases and J by 4 bases, with 11 bases between the two germline ends. DNA for the CDR3: TGTGCCACCAGTGATGGAGTTTACGGAGAGACCCAGTACTTC. Its protein is CATSDGVYGETQYF.

The chain links TRBV24-1 to TRBJ1-4; TRBD1 aligns across 7 bases. With V trimmed by 6 bases and J by 5 bases, 5 bases remained unmatched. This CDR3 comprises 14 residues. Germline V gene data show CDR1 as KGHDR and CDR2 as SFDVKD. The CDR3 spells CATSSGTANEKLFF. CDR3 sequence (DNA): TGTGCCACCAGTTCAGGGACAGCAAATGAAAAACTGTTTTTT.

This clonotype was recorded at least ten times. V gene TRBV6-5 combines with J gene TRBJ2-2; weak D call: TRBD1 (5 bases). The CDR3 spans 14 residues. From germline, CDR1 is MNHEY and CDR2 SVGAGI. The germline V and J ends were trimmed by 6 bases and 6 bases, with 14 bases remaining between them. This CDR3 reads CASSYDGQAGELFF. In DNA, the CDR3 is TGTGCCAGCAGCTACGATGGACAAGCCGGGGAGCTGTTTTTT.

The V call is TRBV15, the J call TRBJ2-7, with D possibly matching TRBD2 (5 bases). The CDR3 length is 15 residues. Between the trimmed V and J ends, which lost 0 bases and 5 bases, there was a span of 14 bases. CDR1 and CDR2 from the germline V gene are LNHNV and YYDKDF (reference sequence). CDR3 sequence reads: CATSRDVGVIHEQYF. The CDR3 nucleotides read TGTGCCACCAGCAGAGATGTCGGGGTCATCCACGAGCAGTACTTC.

Only one count was recorded for this clonotype. This chain joins TRBV2 and TRBJ1-4; 11 nucleotides align to TRBD1. The CDR3 runs 18 residues. V was pared by 3 bases and J by 8 bases, with 14 bases of the junction left unmatched. Germline loops: CDR1 SNHLY, CDR2 FYNNEI. The CDR3 reads CASSESRDRGRGKEKLFF. Here the CDR3 DNA reads TGTGCCAGCAGTGAGTCCCGGGACAGGGGGAGAGGCAAGGAAAAACTGTTTTTT. Drawing the rest from reference TRBV2 and TRBJ1-4, the complete variable domain is EPEVTQTPSHQVTQMGQEVILRCVPISNHLYFYWYRQILGQKVEFLVSFYNNEISEKSEIFDDQFSVERPDGSNFTLKIRSTKLEDSAMYFCASSESRDRGRGKEKLFFGSGTQLSVL.

This chain joins TRBV7-2 and TRBJ2-2; unclear D gene. The CDR3 spans 14 residues. The germline V gene encodes CDR1 SGHTA and CDR2 FQGNSA. V was trimmed by 5 bases and J by 4 bases, leaving 11 bases between them. The CDR3 DNA is TGTGCCAGCAGCCACTCTGCGGTCACCGGGGAGCTGTTTTTT. Translation: CASSHSAVTGELFF.

This sequence joins TRBV11-1 and TRBJ2-7; 8 bases are a match to TRBD1. The CDR3 totals 16 residues. V dropped 4 bases and J dropped 2; count of bases not matched to a gene: 10. CDR1 is SGHAT and CDR2 is FQDESV in the germline V gene (reference sequence). The CDR3 protein is CASSSNLRDRPYEQYF. CDR3 bases: TGTGCCAGCAGCTCAAACCTCCGGGACAGGCCCTACGAGCAGTACTTC. The whole variable domain, filled in from reference TRBV11-1 and TRBJ2-7, reads EAEVAQSPRYKITEKSQAVAFWCDPISGHATLYWYRQILGQGPELLVQFQDESVVDDSQLPKDRFSAERLKGVDSTLKIQPAELGDSAMYLCASSSNLRDRPYEQYFGPGTRLTVT.

By share, this clonotype ranks as medium-sized (0.01 to 0.1%). The V and J genes are TRBV7-2 and TRBJ2-1; 9 nucleotides line up with TRBD1. Unmatched junction bases numbered 8, after V lost 3 bases and J lost 8 bases. Germline CDR1 SGHTA, CDR2 FQGNSA. The CDR3 contains 15 residues. CDR3 protein: CASSLDGTGRDEQFF. The CDR3, as DNA: TGTGCCAGCAGCTTGGACGGGACAGGGAGGGATGAGCAGTTCTTC.

V and J are TRBV10-3 and TRBJ1-1, with D possibly TRBD1 on 6 matching bases. Deletions cut 5 bases from V and 3 bases from J, with 13 bases between. CDR3 length: 14 amino acids. The germline V gene encodes CDR1 ENHRY and CDR2 SYGVKD. In DNA, the CDR3 is TGTGCCATCAGTAAGAGGGGGGCCGACACTGAAGCTTTCTTT. Amino acid sequence: CAISKRGADTEAFF.

The chain couples TRBV2 to TRBJ1-1; tentative D call: TRBD1 (5 bases). From germline, CDR1 is SNHLY and CDR2 FYNNEI. The V gene lost 3 bases and the J gene lost 3 bases, with 11 bases spanning the gap. CDR3 length: 14 residues. The CDR3 region is CASSEGGRHTEAFF. The CDR3 DNA is TGTGCCAGCAGTGAGGGGGGAAGGCACACTGAAGCTTTCTTT. Drawing the rest from reference TRBV2 and TRBJ1-1, the complete variable domain is EPEVTQTPSHQVTQMGQEVILRCVPISNHLYFYWYRQILGQKVEFLVSFYNNEISEKSEIFDDQFSVERPDGSNFTLKIRSTKLEDSAMYFCASSEGGRHTEAFFGQGTRLTVV.

This chain connects TRBV7-9 to TRBJ2-7, with D hard to call. CDR1 and CDR2 from the germline V gene are SEHNR and FQNEAQ (reference sequence). V was shortened by 5 bases and J by 3 bases, with 8 bases between the two germline ends. The CDR3 extends over 12 amino acids. CDR3 amino acids: CASSIGVYEQYF. The CDR3 nucleotides are TGTGCCAGCAGCATTGGTGTCTACGAGCAGTACTTC.

In DNA, the CDR3 is TGCAGTGCTCTCCGACAGGGAACCTACGAGCAGTACTTC. Protein product: CSALRQGTYEQYF. The rearrangement uses TRBV20-1 and TRBJ2-7; 7 nucleotides align to TRBD1. Germline assignment: CDR1 DFQATT and CDR2 SNEGSKA (reference sequence). V shed 5 bases and J 2 bases; nucleotides not matched to a gene: 6. This CDR3 region has 13 residues.

The J gene is TRBJ1-6, the V gene TRBV6-1; D possibly corresponds to TRBD1 (6 bases). The CDR3 consists of 13 residues. The V end lost 8 bases, the J end lost 6 bases, and 11 bases lay between the germline ends. The germline gives CDR1 MNHNS, CDR2 SASEGT. CDR3 residues: CASLGQLNSPLHF. The CDR3 nucleotides read TGTGCCAGCCTCGGACAGCTTAATTCACCCCTCCACTTT.

This rearrangement joins TRBV25-1 to TRBJ1-1, with 7 bases that match TRBD1. The CDR3 loop spans 14 amino acids. Germline CDR1 and CDR2: MGHDK and SYGVNS. V lost 4 bases to trimming and J lost 1 base; unmatched junction nucleotides: 3. For the CDR3, the DNA is TGTGCCAGCAGTGCGACAGGGTGGAACACTGAAGCTTTCTTT. Protein product: CASSATGWNTEAFF.